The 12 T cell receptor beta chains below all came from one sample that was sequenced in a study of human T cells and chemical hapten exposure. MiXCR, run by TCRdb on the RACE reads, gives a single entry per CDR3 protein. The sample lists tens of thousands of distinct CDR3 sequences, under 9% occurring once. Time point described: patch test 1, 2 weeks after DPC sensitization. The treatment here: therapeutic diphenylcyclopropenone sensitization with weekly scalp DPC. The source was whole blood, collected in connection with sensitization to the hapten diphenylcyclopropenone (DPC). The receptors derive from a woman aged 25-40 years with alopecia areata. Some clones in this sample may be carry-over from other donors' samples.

CDR3 coding DNA: TGTGCCAGCGGCCCCCAAGTGGGTGCGGCCAAAAACATTCAGTACTTC. It yields the protein CASGPQVGAAKNIQYF. The chain joins TRBV6-1 to TRBJ2-4; D gene ambiguous. The V and J ends lost 8 bases and 1 base respectively, with 18 bases between them. The CDR3 loop spans 16 amino acids. The germline gives CDR1 MNHNS, CDR2 SASEGT.

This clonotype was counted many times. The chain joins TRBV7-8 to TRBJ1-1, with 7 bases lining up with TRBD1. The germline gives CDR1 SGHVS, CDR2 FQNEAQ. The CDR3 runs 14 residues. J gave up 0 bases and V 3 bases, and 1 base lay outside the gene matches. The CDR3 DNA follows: TGTGCCAGCAGCTTCGACAGGGTGAACACTGAAGCTTTCTTT. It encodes CASSFDRVNTEAFF. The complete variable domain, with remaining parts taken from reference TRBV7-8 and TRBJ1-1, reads GAGVSQSPRYKVAKRGQDVALRCDPISGHVSLFWYQQALGQGPEFLTYFQNEAQLDKSGLPSDRFFAERPEGSVSTLKIQRTQQEDSAVYLCASSFDRVNTEAFFGQGTRLTVV.

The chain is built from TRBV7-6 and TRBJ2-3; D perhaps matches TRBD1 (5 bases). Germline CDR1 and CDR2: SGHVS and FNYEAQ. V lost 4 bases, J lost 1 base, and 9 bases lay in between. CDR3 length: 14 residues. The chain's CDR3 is CASSYSRGTDTQYF. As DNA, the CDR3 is TGTGCCAGCAGCTATAGCAGGGGCACAGATACGCAGTATTTT.

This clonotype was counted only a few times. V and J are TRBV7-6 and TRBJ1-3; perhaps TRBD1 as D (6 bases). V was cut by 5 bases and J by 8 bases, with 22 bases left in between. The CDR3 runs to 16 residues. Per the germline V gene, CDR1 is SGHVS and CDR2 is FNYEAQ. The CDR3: CASSPGHPPVGDTIYF. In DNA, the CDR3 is TGTGCCAGCAGCCCGGGACATCCTCCTGTGGGGGACACCATATATTTT.

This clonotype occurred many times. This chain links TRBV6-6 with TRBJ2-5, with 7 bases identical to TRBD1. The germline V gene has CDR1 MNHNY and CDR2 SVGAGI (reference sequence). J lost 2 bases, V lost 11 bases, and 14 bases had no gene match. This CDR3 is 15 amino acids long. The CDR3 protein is CAASRDSPRQETQYF. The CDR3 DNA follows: TGTGCCGCGAGCCGGGACAGCCCTAGACAAGAGACCCAGTACTTC.

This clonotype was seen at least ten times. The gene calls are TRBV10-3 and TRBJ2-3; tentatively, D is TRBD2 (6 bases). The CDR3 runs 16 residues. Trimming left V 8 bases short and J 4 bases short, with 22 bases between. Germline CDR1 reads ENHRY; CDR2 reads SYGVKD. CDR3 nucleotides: TGTGCCATCGGACTAAAGGCCTCCCAACCACCAGATACGCAGTATTTT. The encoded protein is CAIGLKASQPPDTQYF.

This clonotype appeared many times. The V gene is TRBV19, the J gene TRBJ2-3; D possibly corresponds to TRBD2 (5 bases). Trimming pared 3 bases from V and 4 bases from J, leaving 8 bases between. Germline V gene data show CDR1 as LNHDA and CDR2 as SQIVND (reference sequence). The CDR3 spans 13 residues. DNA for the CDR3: TGTGCCAGTAGTATGGCTAGCCCAGATACGCAGTATTTT. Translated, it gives CASSMASPDTQYF.

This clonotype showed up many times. Written as DNA, the CDR3 is TGTGCCAGCAGAGGCGGGGGGGGTAGGTTTTATAGCAATCAGCCCCAGCATTTT. Translating gives CASRGGGGRFYSNQPQHF. This rearrangement joins TRBV6-6 to TRBJ1-5; TRBD1 is a possible D gene (5 bases). The germline V gene has CDR1 MNHNY and CDR2 SVGAGI (reference sequence). This CDR3 is built from 18 residues. Deletions cut 6 bases from V and 0 bases from J, with 21 bases between.

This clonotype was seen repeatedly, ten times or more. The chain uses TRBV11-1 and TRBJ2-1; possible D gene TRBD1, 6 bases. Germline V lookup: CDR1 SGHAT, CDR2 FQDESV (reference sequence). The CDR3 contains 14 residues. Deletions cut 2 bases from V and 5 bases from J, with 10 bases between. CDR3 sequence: CASSLFQGNNEQFF. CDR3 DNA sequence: TGTGCCAGCAGCTTATTTCAGGGGAACAATGAGCAGTTCTTC.

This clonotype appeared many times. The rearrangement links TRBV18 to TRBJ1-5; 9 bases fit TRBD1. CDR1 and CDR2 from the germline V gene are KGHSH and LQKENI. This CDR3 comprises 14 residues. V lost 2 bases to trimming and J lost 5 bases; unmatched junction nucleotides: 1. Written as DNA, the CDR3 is TGTGCCAGCTCACCAAGGACAGGGGATCAGCCCCAGCATTTT. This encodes CASSPRTGDQPQHF.

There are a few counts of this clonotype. The chain's CDR3 is CASNRGGGGQSSGQFF. CDR3 nucleotide sequence: TGTGCCAGCAATCGAGGCGGGGGGGGCCAGTCTTCCGGGCAGTTCTTC. The chain links TRBV6-5 to TRBJ2-1; 9 bases fit TRBD2. Germline-derived CDR1 and CDR2 are MNHEY and SVGAGI. This CDR3 has 16 residues. The trim removed 7 bases at V and 12 bases at J, leaving 19 bases unmatched.

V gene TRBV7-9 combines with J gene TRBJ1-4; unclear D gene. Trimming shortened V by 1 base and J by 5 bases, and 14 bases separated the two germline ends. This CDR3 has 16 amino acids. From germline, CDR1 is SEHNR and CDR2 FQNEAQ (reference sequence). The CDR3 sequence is CASSLGRVSPNEKLFF. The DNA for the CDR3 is TGTGCCAGCAGCTTAGGTCGGGTCAGCCCCAATGAAAAACTGTTTTTT. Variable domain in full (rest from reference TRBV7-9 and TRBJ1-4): DTGVSQNPRHKITKRGQNVTFRCDPISEHNRLYWYRQTLGQGPEFLTYFQNEAQLEKSRLLSDRFSAERPKGSFSTLEIQRTEQGDSAMYLCASSLGRVSPNEKLFFGSGTQLSVL.